One T cell receptor beta chain is described in this entry. The antigen this receptor binds is unknown. No qualities accompany the bases; no much larger clone lies one base away. This sample is part of a study of cytomegalovirus exposure and HLA in healthy donors (dated by TCRdb to about 2017). Notes on the research overall: In an earlier analysis of fewer than 750 of the donors, 276 Gb of sequence data and 117 million unique TCR beta sequences from about 179 million T cells were reported. Among 300 to 500 genotyped donors of the cohort, an average of approximately 200,000 unique TCR beta nucleotide sequences was sequenced per donor, of which about 18% were non-productive. The genetic ancestry cluster associated with self-reported Caucasian donors included approximately 85% of the approximately 430 genotyped donors. Rather than using new phenotypic data, the later analysis identified candidate immune exposures from TCR beta sequences and from how often those sequences occurred across donors. Because of strong linkage in the cohort, five DR-DQ haplotypes were treated as single units for association and clustering. A separate validation cohort of 90 to 150 different subjects was used in addition to the roughly 640-subject first cohort. Donor age, sex, ethnicity and CMV serostatus were compiled alongside the repertoire data. The study profiled the T cell repertoires of some 610 subjects by immunosequencing and related them to cytomegalovirus serostatus. Genome-wide SNP genotypes for about 55% of the roughly 670 donors were used in a later genetic analysis, which treated that subset as a discovery cohort. An early release that covered about 600 HLA-typed donors contained approximately 290 gigabases of sequencing data and around 85 million unique TCR sequences. To study patterns of TCR occurrence, a later analysis re-analyzed previously published TCR beta repertoires from 550 to 800 donors and added high-resolution HLA genotyping. An earlier analysis of around 640 of the donors used high-throughput TCR beta sequencing to judge whether each TCR beta V gene segment behaved as functional or pseudogenic. HLA typing covered class I and class II loci at four-digit resolution. Every repertoire in the discovery cohort had been generated on one and the same sequencing platform. Typing coverage varied by locus: about 629-630 donors for A, B, C, DRB1 and DQB1; more than 500 for DQA1; more than 600 for DPA1; roughly 450 for DPB1. The study was designed to test whether signatures of past pathogen exposure could be identified by cataloging public T cell receptors. High-throughput TCR immunosequencing, statistical association of individual TCRs with disease status, and machine learning were combined to predict cytomegalovirus infection status. Overall study results and their limits: In a later analysis, the rate of TCR association differed among HLA loci, with DRB1 alleles having the most associated TCRs and HLA-C alleles having the fewest. The study listed approximately 150 TCR beta chains as associated with cytomegalovirus. A further reported finding was that TCR beta sequences accurately predicted the HLA-A and HLA-B alleles for most subjects in the first cohort. The authors suggested that the approach could potentially be extended to other disease states and immunological phenotypes. The only immune exposure information available for the cohort was CMV serostatus. A later analysis associated about 16,000 TCR beta sequences with specific HLA alleles at a false discovery rate of 0.05. A later analysis found that HLA-associated TCR beta chains were more clonally expanded and had lower generation probabilities than equally common non-associated chains. Most CMV-associated TCR beta chains appeared to be HLA-restricted in a later analysis, and the HLA associations seemed to be driven largely by CMV exposure. This cohort had only TCR beta chains sequenced, and the lack of alpha or paired-chain data limited which features could be detected. In a later genetic analysis, fewer N-insertions in productive TCRs were reported among donors in an Asian-associated ancestry cluster than the roughly 700-donor mean. An earlier analysis of approximately 540 of the donors showed that most TCR beta V segments appeared in productive rearrangements either about 90% or about 30% of the time, which broadly matched IMGT annotations. V-gene and J-gene trimming of TCR beta chains was associated with a missense DCLRE1C variant in a later genetic analysis, and the association was replicated in an independent cohort. Strong co-occurrence of HLA alleles, especially DR and DQ, made assigning TCR associations to individual alleles difficult. Because HLA typing was unavailable for some donors at each locus, only the typed subset was used in association tests. Because the 87-base-pair reads could not distinguish some IMGT-functional V segments, including TRBV6-2 and TRBV6-3, those segments were excluded. The earlier analysis of about 600 of the donors excluded 15 to 20 rarely observed V segments, including chromosome 9 orphons, because counts were too low. A cluster of highly shared sequence variants was judged likely to represent a technical artifact of the sequencing pipeline. A later analysis reported that several top co-occurrence clusters appeared linked to parvovirus B19, influenza, CMV and Epstein-Barr virus. Linkage disequilibrium might explain the correlated functional status among segregating V segments, but an unknown experimental factor could not be ruled out. While some public TCRs were present in many individuals, most TCR sequences turned up only very rarely across donors. The classifier was reported to diagnose cytomegalovirus status with high specificity and sensitivity in both the original cohort and the validation cohort. Presence/absence analyses assumed roughly uniform sequencing depth across donors, an assumption that may not hold. A few of the identified cytomegalovirus-associated TCR beta chains were confirmed in vitro to be specific for cytomegalovirus antigens.

The cohort consisted of 650 to 850 healthy bone marrow donors. At the time of sampling, every cohort member was nominally healthy, though immune exposures that went unrecorded were likely present. The donor tested CMV seronegative, placing the donor among the 350 to 400 seronegative members of the cohort. Every donor gave a peripheral blood sample, and the peripheral blood mononuclear cells from that sample were used for TCR beta sequencing. The Qiagen DNeasy Blood Extraction Kit was used to extract genomic DNA from the blood cell samples. Libraries were made using the immunoSEQ multiplex PCR assay. For the multiplex PCR, a mixture combining 60 forward primers for TCR Vbeta segments and 13 reverse primers for TCR Jbeta segments was used. The CDR3 region of rearranged TCR beta genes was amplified from genomic DNA with a multiplex PCR assay. On the Illumina HiSeq System, the amplified TCR beta libraries were sequenced as 87-base-pair reads. The paper's data handling went like this. A later analysis counted some 80 million unique TCR beta chains across the approximately 700 repertoires, and some 11 million of these chains were shared by at least two donors. Raw reads were error-corrected and collapsed into unique sequences with a nearest-neighbor algorithm that merged closely related sequences to remove PCR and sequencing errors. V, D and J gene segments were assigned by aligning CDR3 sequences to IMGT reference sequences. For a sequence to be retained, a match of at least six nucleotides to both a V gene segment and a J gene segment was required. A rearrangement was called productive if the CDR3 had no stop codons and remained in frame with V and J, and every other rearrangement was called non-productive. CDR3 was defined by IMGT convention, running from the second conserved V-encoded cysteine to the conserved J-encoded phenylalanine. In an earlier analysis of more than 550 of the donors, sequences lacking an unambiguous match to a single V gene segment were excluded. An earlier analysis of some 500 of the donors classified V segments as functional when productive rearrangements were above 56.7% and as segregating when the standard deviation between donors was above 5%. A statistical classification framework was built for diagnosing cytomegalovirus status from the catalog of TCR beta chain sequences. A later analysis assigned V and J genes by comparing TCR nucleotide sequences with IMGT/GENE-DB human TR gene sequences. Using the TCRdist pipeline, a later analysis assigned CDR3 sequences along with most-parsimonious VDJ recombination scenarios. A later analysis defined each TCR beta chain by its CDR3 amino acid sequence plus V-gene family, and excluded reads lacking a unique V-gene family. In a later analysis, around 650 highly shared, low-generation-probability nucleotide sequences were removed to address suspected cross-contamination and a sequencing artifact. For each public chain, a later analysis derived a clonal expansion index from normalized ranks of inferred template counts within each repertoire. Generation probabilities in a later analysis came from a VDJ recombination model fitted to out-of-frame rearrangements, and those results were checked against IGoR. Hypergeometric tests were used in a later analysis to score TCR-TCR, TCR-HLA and TCR-CMV co-occurrence, with a repertoire-size bias correction applied to the TCR pairs. False discovery rates were estimated in a later analysis by permuting HLA or CMV assignments 20 times. In a later analysis, co-occurring TCRs were grouped with DBSCAN, and TCRdist sequence similarity was added when clustering was performed within HLA-allele-positive subsets. Repertoires with fewer than 30,000 or more than 120,000 public chains, plus five repertoires with anomalous nucleotide sharing, were excluded from co-occurrence clustering. The immuneACCESS repertoire file appears here via TCRdb, limited to in-frame rearrangements. These files lack a portion of the clones; in checked studies, under half of the deficit traces to unresolved V genes, and the cause of the others is not known. For V, J and clone size, that table is used; D and trimming come from the DNA. Here the sample has about 110,000 clones; around three quarters occur a single time. Of the sample, 0.79% falls within the top ten clones.

Taken from cysteine to phenylalanine, the CDR3 has 16 residues. The entry retains the CDR3 DNA only, 48 bases that are in frame from base 1. V is cut by 1 base and J by 0 bases, and the space between the germline ends is 8 bases. CDR1 and CDR2 are drawn from the germline V gene (reference sequence): SGHKS, YYEKEE. Sequenced: PBMCs. The TCR was taken from a boy between 10 and 17 years old in good health and CMV-seronegative. The V and J genes are TRBV5-5 and TRBJ1-6; D gene: possibly TRBD1, on 5 matching bases. The CDR3: CASSLRGSSYNSPLHF. In nucleotides, the sequence is TGTGCCAGCAGCTTGAGGGGCAGCTCCTATAATTCACCCCTCCACTTT.